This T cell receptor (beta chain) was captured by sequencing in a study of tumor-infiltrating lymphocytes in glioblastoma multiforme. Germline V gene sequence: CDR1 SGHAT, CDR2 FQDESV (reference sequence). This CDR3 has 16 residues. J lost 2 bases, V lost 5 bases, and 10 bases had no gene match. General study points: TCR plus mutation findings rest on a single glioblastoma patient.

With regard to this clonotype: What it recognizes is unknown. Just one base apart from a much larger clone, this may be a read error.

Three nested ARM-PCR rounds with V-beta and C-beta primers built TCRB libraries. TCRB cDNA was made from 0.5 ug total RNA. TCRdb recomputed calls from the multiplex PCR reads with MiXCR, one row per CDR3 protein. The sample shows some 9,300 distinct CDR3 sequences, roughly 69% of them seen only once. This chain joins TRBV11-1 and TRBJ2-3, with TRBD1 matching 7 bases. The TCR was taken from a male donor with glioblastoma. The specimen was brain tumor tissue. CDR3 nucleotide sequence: TGTGCCAGCAGCCTTTTCGGACAGGTAGACACAGATACGCAGTATTTT. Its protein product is CASSLFGQVDTDTQYF.